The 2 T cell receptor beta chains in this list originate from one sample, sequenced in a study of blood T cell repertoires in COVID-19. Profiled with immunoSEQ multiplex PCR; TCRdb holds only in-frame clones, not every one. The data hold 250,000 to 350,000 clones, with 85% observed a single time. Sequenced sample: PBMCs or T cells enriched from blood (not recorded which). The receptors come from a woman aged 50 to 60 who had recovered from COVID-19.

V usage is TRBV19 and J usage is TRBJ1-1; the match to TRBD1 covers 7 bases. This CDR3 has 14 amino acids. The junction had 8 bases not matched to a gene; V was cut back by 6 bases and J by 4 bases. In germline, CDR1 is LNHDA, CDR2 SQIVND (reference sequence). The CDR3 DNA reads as TGTGCCAGTAGCGGGCGAGGGGGCGGCACTGAAGCTTTCTTT. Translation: CASSGRGGGTEAFF. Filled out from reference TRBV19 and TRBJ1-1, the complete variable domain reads DGGITQSPKYLFRKEGQNVTLSCEQNLNHDAMYWYRQDPGQGLRLIYYSQIVNDFQKGDIAEGYSVSREKKESFPLTVTSAQKNPTAFYLCASSGRGGGTEAFFGQGTRLTVV.

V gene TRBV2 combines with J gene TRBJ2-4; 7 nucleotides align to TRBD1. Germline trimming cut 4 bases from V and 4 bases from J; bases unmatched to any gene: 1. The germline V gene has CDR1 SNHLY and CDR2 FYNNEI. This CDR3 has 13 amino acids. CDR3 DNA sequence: TGTGCCAGCAGTGGGGACAGTAAAAACATTCAGTACTTC. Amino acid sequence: CASSGDSKNIQYF.